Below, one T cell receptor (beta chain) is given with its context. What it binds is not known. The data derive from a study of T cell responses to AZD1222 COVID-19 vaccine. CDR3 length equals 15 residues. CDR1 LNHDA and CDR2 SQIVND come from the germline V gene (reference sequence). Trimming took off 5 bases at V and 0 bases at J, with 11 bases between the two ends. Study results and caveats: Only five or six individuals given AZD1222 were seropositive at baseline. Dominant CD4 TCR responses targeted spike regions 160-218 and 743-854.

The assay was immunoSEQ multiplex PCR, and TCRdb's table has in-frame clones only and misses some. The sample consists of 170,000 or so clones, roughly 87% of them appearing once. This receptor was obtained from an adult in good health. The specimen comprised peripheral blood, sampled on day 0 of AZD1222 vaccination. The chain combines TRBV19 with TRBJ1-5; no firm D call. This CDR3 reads CASSSFPGSNQPQHF. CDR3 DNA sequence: TGTGCCAGTAGTTCTTTCCCTGGTAGCAATCAGCCCCAGCATTTT.